This T cell receptor beta chain was recorded in a study of shared clonotypes between healthy human individuals. Points from the study as a whole: Richness estimates generally favored naive over memory subsets. For sorted subsets, rarefaction showed incomplete sequencing despite large depth. The low donor count limited represented genetic and exposure-history diversity.

The germline V gene encodes CDR1 MDHEN and CDR2 SYDVKM. The CDR3 covers 15 residues. V shed 4 bases and J 4 bases; nucleotides not matched to a gene: 5. Selected positively for CCR7 and CD45RO-negative, naive CD8 cells excluded terminally differentiated effector memory CD45RA+ cells. About this clone: Its antigen is unidentified.

Execution of the assay was at deep level. Measured with immunoSEQ multiplex PCR; TCRdb has only the in-frame clones, and not every one. This sample yields a few million clones, of which just over 90% are seen a single time; under 2% belongs to the top ten. The sequencing sample was made of naive CD8+ T cells from PBMCs. This receptor was identified in a man between 18 and 29 years old in good health. Some clones in this sample may be carry-over from other donors' samples. The genes are TRBV28 and TRBJ1-3; 9 nucleotides match TRBD1. The CDR3: CASSSGTGWGNTIYF. DNA for the CDR3: TGTGCCAGCAGTTCAGGGACAGGGTGGGGAAACACCATATATTTT.